This TCR beta chain was documented in a study of blood T cell repertoires in COVID-19. Across the study: The origin of the acute and convalescent COVID-19 samples was the United States, Italy and Spain. T cells, B-cell-depleted T cells, or PBMCs provided the cDNA or gDNA that served as material.

Seattle's cohort entered during active infection and was followed longitudinally. Assay used: immunoSEQ multiplex PCR; TCRdb lists only in-frame clones, some missing. The table has about 250,000 clones, 90% seen once. In germline, CDR1 is SEHNR, CDR2 FQNEAQ (reference sequence). V was pared by 5 bases and J by 0 bases, with 8 bases between. The CDR3 spans 14 residues. Sequencing used peripheral blood. V usage is TRBV7-9 and J usage is TRBJ1-3; D remains unclear. The sequence was collected from a woman aged 55-69 years with COVID-19, enrolled during active disease. The CDR3 DNA is TGTGCCAGCAGCCCACCGAGCTCTGGAAACACCATATATTTT. Amino acid sequence: CASSPPSSGNTIYF.